This T cell receptor (beta chain) derives from a study of PD-L1 blockade in urothelial cancer. Study in general: In about 2014, patients got going on atezolizumab, taking 1,200 mg intravenously every 3 weeks. Blood drawn 3 weeks (second dose) and 6 weeks after treatment start was analyzed. As for prior chemotherapy regimens, patients had received 0 to 3. T cells numbered a median of around 140,000 in the blood samples.

Trimming took off 2 bases at V and 0 bases at J, with 4 bases between the two ends. CDR3 size: 13 residues. Germline lookup yields CDR1 GTSNPN and CDR2 SVGIG (reference sequence). Assay: immunoSEQ multiplex PCR; the TCRdb copy retains only in-frame clones and omits some. The sample shows approximately 58,000 clones, almost 85% of them seen only once. V and J are TRBV30 and TRBJ1-4, with no clear D. The TCR comes from a man between 65 and 80 years old with urothelial cancer. The source material was PBMCs, sampled around atezolizumab (anti-PD-L1) treatment. The CDR3 DNA is TGTGCCTGGAGTCTTGCAACTAATGAAAAACTGTTTTTT. It codes for CAWSLATNEKLFF.